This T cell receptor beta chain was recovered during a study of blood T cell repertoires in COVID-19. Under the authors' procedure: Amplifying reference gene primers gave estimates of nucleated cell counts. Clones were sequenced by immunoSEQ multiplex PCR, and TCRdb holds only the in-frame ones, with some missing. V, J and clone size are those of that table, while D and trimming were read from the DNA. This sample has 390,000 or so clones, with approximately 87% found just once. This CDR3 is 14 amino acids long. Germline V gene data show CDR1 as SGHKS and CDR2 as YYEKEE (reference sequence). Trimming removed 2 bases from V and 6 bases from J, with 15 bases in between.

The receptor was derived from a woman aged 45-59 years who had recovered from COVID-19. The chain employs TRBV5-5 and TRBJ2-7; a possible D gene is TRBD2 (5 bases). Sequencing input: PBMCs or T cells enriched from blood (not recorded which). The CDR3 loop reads CASSFRGSTSEQYF. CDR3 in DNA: TGTGCCAGCAGCTTTCGGGGATCGACGTCCGAGCAGTACTTC.